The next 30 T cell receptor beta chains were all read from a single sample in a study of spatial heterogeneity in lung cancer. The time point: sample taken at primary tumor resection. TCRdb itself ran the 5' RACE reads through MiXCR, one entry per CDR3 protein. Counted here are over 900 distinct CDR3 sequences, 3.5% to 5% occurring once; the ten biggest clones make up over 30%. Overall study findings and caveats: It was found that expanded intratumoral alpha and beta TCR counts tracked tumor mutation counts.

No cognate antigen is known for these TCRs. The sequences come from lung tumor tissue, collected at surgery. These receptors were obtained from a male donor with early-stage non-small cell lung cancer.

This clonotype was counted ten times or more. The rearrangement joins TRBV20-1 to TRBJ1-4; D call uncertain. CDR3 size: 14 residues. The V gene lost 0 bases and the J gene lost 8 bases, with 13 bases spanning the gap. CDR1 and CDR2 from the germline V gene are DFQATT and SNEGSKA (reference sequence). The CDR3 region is CSARDLTTGEKLFF. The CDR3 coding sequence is TGCAGTGCTAGAGATCTGACAACGGGGGAAAAACTGTTTTTT.

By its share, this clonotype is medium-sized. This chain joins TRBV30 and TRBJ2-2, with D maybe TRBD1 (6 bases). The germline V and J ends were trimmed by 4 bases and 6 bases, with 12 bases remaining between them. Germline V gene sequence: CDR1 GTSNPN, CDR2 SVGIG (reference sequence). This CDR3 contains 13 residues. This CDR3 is CAWMAGEPGELFF. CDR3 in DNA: TGTGCCTGGATGGCAGGGGAGCCCGGGGAGCTGTTTTTT.

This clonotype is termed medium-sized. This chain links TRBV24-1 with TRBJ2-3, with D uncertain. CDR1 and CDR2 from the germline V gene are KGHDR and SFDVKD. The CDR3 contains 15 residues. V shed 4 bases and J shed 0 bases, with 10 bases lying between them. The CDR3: CATSEQTTSTDTQYF. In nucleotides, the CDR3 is TGTGCCACCAGTGAGCAGACGACTAGCACAGATACGCAGTATTTT.

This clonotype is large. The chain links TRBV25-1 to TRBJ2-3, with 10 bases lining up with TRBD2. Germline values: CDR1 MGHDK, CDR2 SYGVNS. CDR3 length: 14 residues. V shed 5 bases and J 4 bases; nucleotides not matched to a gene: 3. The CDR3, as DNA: TGTGCCAGCAGTTACGGGACTAGCGCAGATACGCAGTATTTT. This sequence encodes CASSYGTSADTQYF.

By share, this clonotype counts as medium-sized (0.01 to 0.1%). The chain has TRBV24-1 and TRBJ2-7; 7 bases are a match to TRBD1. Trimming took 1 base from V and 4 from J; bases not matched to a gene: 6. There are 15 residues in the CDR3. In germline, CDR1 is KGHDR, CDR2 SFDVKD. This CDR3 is CATSDFQGDPYEQYV. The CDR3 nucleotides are TGTGCCACCAGTGATTTTCAGGGGGACCCTTACGAGCAGTACGTC.

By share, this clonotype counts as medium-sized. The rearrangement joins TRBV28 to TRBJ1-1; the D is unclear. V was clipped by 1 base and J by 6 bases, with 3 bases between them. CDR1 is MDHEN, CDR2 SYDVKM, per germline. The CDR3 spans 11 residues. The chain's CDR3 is CASSLYSEAFF. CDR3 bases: TGTGCCAGCAGTTTATATTCTGAAGCTTTCTTT.

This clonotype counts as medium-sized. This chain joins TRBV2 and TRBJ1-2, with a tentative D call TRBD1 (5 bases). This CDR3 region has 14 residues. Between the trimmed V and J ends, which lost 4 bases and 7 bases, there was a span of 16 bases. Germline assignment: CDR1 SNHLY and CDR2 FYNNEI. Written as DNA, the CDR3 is TGTGCCAGCAGTGTGGAAAGGGGACCGGGTGGCTACACCTTC. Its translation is CASSVERGPGGYTF.

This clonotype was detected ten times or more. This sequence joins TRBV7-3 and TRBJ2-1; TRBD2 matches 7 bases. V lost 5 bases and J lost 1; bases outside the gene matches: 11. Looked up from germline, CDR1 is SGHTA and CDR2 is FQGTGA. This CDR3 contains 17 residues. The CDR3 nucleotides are TGTGCCAGCAGCCCCCGGAGTGGGGAGGGGTCCTACAATGAGCAGTTCTTC. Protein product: CASSPRSGEGSYNEQFF.

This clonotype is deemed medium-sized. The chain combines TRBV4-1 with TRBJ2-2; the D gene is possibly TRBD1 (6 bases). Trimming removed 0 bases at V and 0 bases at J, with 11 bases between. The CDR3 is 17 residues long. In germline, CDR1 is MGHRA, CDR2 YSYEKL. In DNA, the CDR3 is TGCGCCAGCAGCCAAGATTGGACAGCTGCGAACACCGGGGAGCTGTTTTTT. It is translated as CASSQDWTAANTGELFF.

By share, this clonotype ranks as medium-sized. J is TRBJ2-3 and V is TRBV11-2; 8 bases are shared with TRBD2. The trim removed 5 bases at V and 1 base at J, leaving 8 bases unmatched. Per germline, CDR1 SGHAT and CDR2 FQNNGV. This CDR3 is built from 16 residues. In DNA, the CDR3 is TGTGCCAGCAGCATATCCAGCGGGAGTGGCACAGATACGCAGTATTTT. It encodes CASSISSGSGTDTQYF. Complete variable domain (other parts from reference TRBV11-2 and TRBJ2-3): EAGVAQSPRYKIIEKRQSVAFWCNPISGHATLYWYQQILGQGPKLLIQFQNNGVVDDSQLPKDRFSAERLKGVDSTLKIQPAKLEDSAVYLCASSISSGSGTDTQYFGPGTRLTVL.

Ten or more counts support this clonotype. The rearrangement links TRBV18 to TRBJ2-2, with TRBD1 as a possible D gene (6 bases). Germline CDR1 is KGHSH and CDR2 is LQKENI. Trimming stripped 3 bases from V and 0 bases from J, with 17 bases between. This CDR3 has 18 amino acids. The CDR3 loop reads CASSPAEAGATNTGELFF. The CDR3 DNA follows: TGTGCCAGCTCACCCGCAGAAGCAGGGGCTACGAACACCGGGGAGCTGTTTTTT.

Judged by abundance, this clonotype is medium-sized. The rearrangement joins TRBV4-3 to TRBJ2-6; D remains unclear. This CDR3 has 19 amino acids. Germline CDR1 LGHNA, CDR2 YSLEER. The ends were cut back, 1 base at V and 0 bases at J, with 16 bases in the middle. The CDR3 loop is CASSQVSWVASSGANVLTF. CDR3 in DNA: TGCGCCAGCAGCCAAGTTTCTTGGGTGGCTAGCTCTGGGGCCAACGTCCTGACTTTC.

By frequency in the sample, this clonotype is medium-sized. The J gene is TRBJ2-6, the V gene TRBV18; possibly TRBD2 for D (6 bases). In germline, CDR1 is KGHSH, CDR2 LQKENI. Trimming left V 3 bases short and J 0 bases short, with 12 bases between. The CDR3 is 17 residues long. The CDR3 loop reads CASSPVADLSGANVLTF. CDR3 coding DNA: TGTGCCAGCTCACCGGTAGCGGACCTCTCTGGGGCCAACGTCCTGACTTTC. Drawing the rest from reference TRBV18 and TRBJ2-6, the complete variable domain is NAGVMQNPRHLVRRRGQEARLRCSPMKGHSHVYWYRQLPEEGLKFMVYLQKENIIDESGMPKERFSAEFPKEGPSILRIQQVVRGDSAAYFCASSPVADLSGANVLTFGAGSRLTVL.

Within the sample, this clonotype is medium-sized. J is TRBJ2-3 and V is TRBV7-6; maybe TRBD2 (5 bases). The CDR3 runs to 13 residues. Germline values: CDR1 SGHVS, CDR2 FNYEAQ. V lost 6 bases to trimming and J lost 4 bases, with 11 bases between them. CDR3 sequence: CASSWTEADTQYF. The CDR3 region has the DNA TGTGCCAGCAGTTGGACTGAGGCAGATACGCAGTATTTT.

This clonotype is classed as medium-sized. The CDR3 nucleotides are TGCGCCAGCAGCCAACAGACTAGCCGGGATACGCAGTATTTT. Translation gives CASSQQTSRDTQYF. The chain uses TRBV4-1 and TRBJ2-3, with 7 bases fitting TRBD2. The CDR3 contains 14 residues. The V segment lost 2 bases and the J segment 6 bases; nucleotides outside the gene matches: 5. The V gene's germline CDR1 is MGHRA and CDR2 YSYEKL.

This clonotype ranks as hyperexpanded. The CDR3 DNA follows: TGCGCCAGCAGCCAAGATTACGGGCCGTCCTACGAGCAGTACTTC. Its protein is CASSQDYGPSYEQYF. This chain uses TRBV4-3 with TRBJ2-7; no definite D call. Between the trimmed V and J ends, which lost 0 bases and 1 base, there was a span of 10 bases. This CDR3 spans 15 amino acids. The germline CDR1 and CDR2 sequences are LGHNA and YSLEER.

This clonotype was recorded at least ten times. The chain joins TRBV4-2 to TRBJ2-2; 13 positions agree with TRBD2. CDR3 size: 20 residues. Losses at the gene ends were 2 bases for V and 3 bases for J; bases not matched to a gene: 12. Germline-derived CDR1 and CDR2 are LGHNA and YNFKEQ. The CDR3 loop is CASSQRGNQGLAGDTGELFF. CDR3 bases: TGTGCCAGCAGCCAAAGGGGAAATCAAGGACTAGCGGGAGACACCGGGGAGCTGTTTTTT.

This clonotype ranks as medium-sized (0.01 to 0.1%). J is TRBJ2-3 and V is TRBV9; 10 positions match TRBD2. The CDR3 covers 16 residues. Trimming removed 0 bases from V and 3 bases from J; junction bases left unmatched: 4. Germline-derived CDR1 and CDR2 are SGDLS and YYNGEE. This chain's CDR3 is CASSVAASGSTDTQYF. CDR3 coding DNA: TGTGCCAGCAGCGTAGCGGCTAGCGGGAGTACAGATACGCAGTATTTT.

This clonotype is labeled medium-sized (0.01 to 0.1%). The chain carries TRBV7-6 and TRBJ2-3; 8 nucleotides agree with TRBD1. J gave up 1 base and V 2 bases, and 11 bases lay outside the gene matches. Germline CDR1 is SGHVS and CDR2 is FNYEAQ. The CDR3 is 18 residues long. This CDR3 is CASSLQGRGRSGTDTQYF. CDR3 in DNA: TGTGCCAGCAGCTTACAAGGCAGGGGGCGCTCGGGCACAGATACGCAGTATTTT.

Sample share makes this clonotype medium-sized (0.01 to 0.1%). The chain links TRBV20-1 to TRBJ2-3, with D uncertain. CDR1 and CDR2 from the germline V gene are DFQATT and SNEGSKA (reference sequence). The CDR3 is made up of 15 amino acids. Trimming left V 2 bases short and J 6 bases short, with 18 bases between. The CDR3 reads CSARPGSWSSDTQYF. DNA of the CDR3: TGCAGTGCTAGACCAGGTTCGTGGTCCTCGGATACGCAGTATTTT.

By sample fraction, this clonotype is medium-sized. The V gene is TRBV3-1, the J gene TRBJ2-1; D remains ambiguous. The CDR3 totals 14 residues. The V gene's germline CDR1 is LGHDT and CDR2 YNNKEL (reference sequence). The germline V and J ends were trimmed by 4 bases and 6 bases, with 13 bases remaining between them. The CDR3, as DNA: TGTGCCAGCAGCCGCCAGAGCTGGGGCAATGAGCAGTTCTTC. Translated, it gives CASSRQSWGNEQFF.

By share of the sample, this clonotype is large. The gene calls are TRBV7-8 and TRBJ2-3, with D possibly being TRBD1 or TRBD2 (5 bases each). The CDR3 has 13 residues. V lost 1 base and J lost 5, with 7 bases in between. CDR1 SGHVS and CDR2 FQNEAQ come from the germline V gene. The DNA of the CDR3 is TGTGCCAGCAGCTTAGGGGGGAGAGATACGCAGTATTTT. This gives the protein CASSLGGRDTQYF.

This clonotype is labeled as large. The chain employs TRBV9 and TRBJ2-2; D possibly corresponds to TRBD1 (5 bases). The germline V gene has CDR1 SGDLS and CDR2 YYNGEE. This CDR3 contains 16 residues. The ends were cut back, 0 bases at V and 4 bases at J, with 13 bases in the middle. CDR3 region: CASSVVSQGITGELFF. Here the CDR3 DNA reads TGTGCCAGCAGCGTAGTAAGTCAGGGAATCACCGGGGAGCTGTTTTTT.

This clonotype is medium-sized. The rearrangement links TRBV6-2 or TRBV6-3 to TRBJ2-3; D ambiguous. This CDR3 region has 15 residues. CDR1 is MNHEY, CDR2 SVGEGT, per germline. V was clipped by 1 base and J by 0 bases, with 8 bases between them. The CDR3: CASSYYSESTDTQYF. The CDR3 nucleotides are TGTGCCAGCAGTTACTATTCAGAAAGCACAGATACGCAGTATTTT.

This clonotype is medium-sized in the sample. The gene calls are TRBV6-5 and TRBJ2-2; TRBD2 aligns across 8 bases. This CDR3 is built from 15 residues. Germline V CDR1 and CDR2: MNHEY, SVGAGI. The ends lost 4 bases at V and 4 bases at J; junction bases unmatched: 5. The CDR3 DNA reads TGTGCCAGCAGTTTCGGGACTAGTGGCACCGGGGAGCTGTTTTTT. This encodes CASSFGTSGTGELFF.

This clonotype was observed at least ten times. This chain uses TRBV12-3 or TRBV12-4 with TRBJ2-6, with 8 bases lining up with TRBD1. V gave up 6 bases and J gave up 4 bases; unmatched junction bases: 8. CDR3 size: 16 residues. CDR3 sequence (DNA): TGTGCCAGCAGCCCTCAGGGGGCGCTAGGGGCCAACGTCCTGACTTTC. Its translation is CASSPQGALGANVLTF.

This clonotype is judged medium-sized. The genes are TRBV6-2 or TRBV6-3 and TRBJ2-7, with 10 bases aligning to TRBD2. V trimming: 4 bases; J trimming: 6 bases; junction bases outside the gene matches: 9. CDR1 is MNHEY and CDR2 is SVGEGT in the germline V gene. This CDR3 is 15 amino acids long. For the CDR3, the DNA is TGTGCCAGCAGTTTAGGACTAGCGGAGACGGGCGAGCAGTACGTC. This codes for CASSLGLAETGEQYV.

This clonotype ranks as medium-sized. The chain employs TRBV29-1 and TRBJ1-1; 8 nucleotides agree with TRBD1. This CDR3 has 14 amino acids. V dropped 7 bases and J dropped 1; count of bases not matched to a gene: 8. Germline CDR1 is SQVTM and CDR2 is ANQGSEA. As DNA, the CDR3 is TGCAGCGCAATTACCGGGACAGGGAACACTGAAGCTTTCTTT. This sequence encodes CSAITGTGNTEAFF.

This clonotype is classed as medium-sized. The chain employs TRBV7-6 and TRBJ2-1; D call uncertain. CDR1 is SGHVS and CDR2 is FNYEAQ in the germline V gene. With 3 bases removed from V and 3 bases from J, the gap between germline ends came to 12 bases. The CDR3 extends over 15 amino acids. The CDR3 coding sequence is TGTGCCAGCAGCTTTTCCTCGCCTTACTACAATGAGCAGTTCTTC. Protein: CASSFSSPYYNEQFF.

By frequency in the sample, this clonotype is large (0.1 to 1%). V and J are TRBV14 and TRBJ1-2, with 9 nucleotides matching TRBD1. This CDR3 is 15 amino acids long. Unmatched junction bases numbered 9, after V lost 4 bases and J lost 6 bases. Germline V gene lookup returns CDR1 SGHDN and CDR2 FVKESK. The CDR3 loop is CASSRDRVPLDGYTF. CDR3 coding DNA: TGTGCCAGCAGCCGGGACAGGGTACCCCTCGATGGCTACACCTTC.